This section outlines one TCR beta chain sequence together with its context. No cognate antigen has been identified for it. The input lacks base qualities; no much larger clone sits a single base away. The data belong to a study of T cell responses to AZD1222 COVID-19 vaccine (dated by TCRdb to the early 2020s). The study in broad terms: AZD1222 recipients whose second dose came at about 4 weeks and those whose second dose came at about 12 weeks were combined into one group, since spike-specific TCR depth and breadth did not differ between the two schedules. TCR sequencing covered fewer than 250 trial participants: about 210 given two doses of AZD1222 and some 25 given two doses of MenACWY control vaccine. Trial participants were enrolled by age into subgroups of 18-55, 56-69 and 70-plus years, and about 150, 27 and 61 TCR-sequenced participants, respectively, were included in these subgroups.

The time point label, read with the paper, signifies: baseline before first vaccination. The vaccinee samples were drawn from two UK trials, COV001 and COV002, one of which was a single-blind randomized controlled phase 2/3 trial testing AZD1222 (ChAdOx1 nCoV-19) in healthy adults. For TCRbeta chain sequencing, PBMC samples were collected from trial participants at day 0 and at day 28 after the second dose. The CDR3 regions of human TCRbeta chains were subjected to immunosequencing. The original methods were these. TCRs in the repertoires were compared against a reference library of SARS-CoV-2-specific TCRs that had been generated with the MIRA antigen-specificity platform. Breadth was defined as the fraction of unique TCRs that were SARS-CoV-2-associated, and depth was defined as the fraction of total T cells that were SARS-CoV-2-associated. Using the MIRA data, each spike-specific TCR was assigned both to the spike region to which the TCR was reactive and to a CD4 or CD8 class. Log10-transformed breadth and depth values were compared by one-way ANOVA with Sidak's multiple comparisons tests. Drawn from immuneACCESS, this table holds only the in-frame rearrangements with V and J called that TCRdb kept. Clones are partly lost; checked studies trace under half to an unresolved V gene and leave the rest unexplained. The V and J calls and clone size come from that table; D and trimming were worked out from the DNA. In all, the sample holds roughly 120,000 clones, and roughly 90% of those were seen once. The ten largest account for 4.2% of the sample.

The study at large found these results: A significant rise in spike-specific TCR breadth and depth was observed after two AZD1222 doses relative to day 0 and relative to MenACWY recipients. Most participants were white British and females outnumbered males, and the authors suggested that clonal diversity may have been underestimated. Conclusions about previously exposed vaccinees are limited because only 5 or 6 AZD1222 recipients were SARS-CoV-2 seropositive at baseline. Reportedly, almost half of the unique spike-specific TCRs recognized epitopes lying outside the regions that are mutated in the B.1.351 and B.1.1.7 variants. In the small 56-69-year group, the increase in depth fell short of significance, most likely because of low power. Because no samples from the day 14 peak response were available, repertoires could be characterized only after the peak T cell response. The vaccine-associated CD4 TCRs covered the entire spike protein, and the dominant responses fell in regions 160-218 and 743-854.

The CDR3, from cysteine to phenylalanine, totals 16 residues. The CDR3 DNA has 48 bases and is translated from base 1. The germline V gene gives CDR1 as WSHSY and CDR2 as SAAADI. Trimming costs V 8 bases and J 4 bases, and their ends lie 18 bases apart. This TCR came from an adult in good health. In this chain, TRBV10-2 is recombined with TRBJ1-6, with the D gene not clear enough to name. Sequences were derived from peripheral blood, sampled on day 0 of AZD1222 vaccination. The DNA sequence reads TGCGCCAGCTCGCGCGTTTTCCTCTTTTATAATTCACCCCTCCACTTT. This gives the protein CASSRVFLFYNSPLHF.